This is a list of T cell receptor beta chains from one sample in a study of blood T cell repertoires in COVID-19. Repertoires were generated with immunoSEQ multiplex PCR, while TCRdb's copy carries only in-frame clones and drops some. The sample lists about 300,000 clones; under 90% were seen once. The sequenced sample consisted of peripheral blood. These TCRs come from a young woman with COVID-19, enrolled during active disease. The CDR3 runs from the conserved cysteine through the conserved F or W. A D gene is named only where the DNA matches it firmly. Clone size is given for some rows only: seen once, a few or many times, or a class if the clone is expanded.

J gene	V gene	clone size	D gene	CDR3 protein	CDR3 DNA
TRBJ2-7	TRBV29-1	.	TRBD1	CSAMTGVAYEQYF	TGCAGCGCCATGACAGGGGTGGCCTACGAGCAGTACTTC
TRBJ1-5	TRBV30	once	.	CAWSRQLDQPQHF	TGTGCCTGGAGTAGACAGTTAGATCAGCCCCAGCATTTT
TRBJ1-1	TRBV4-1	.	.	CASSQDSFGGTEAFF	TGCGCCAGCAGCCAAGATTCTTTCGGGGGCACTGAAGCTTTCTTT
TRBJ2-5	TRBV5-1	.	TRBD2	CASSFLPAGGAETQYF	TGCGCCAGCAGCTTTTTGCCAGCGGGGGGGGCAGAGACCCAGTACTTC
TRBJ1-4	TRBV5-4	.	.	CASSRGRGEGEKLFF	TGTGCCAGCAGCCGAGGACGAGGGGAGGGTGAAAAACTGTTTTTT
TRBJ2-3	TRBV19	.	TRBD2	CASSIIAGGTTDTQYF	TGTGCCAGTAGTATAATAGCGGGGGGCACTACAGATACGCAGTATTTT
TRBJ1-2	TRBV27	.	.	CASSGGYGYTF	TGTGCCAGCAGCGGAGGGTATGGCTACACCTTC
TRBJ2-2	TRBV2	.	.	CASSGTPYGGELFF	TGTGCCAGCAGCGGGACACCTTACGGCGGGGAGCTGTTTTTT
TRBJ1-1	TRBV2	.	.	CASRKGEAEAFF	TGTGCCAGCCGAAAGGGGGAAGCTGAAGCTTTCTTT
TRBJ2-5	TRBV4-3	.	TRBD2	CASSPGTSRGETQYF	TGCGCCAGCAGCCCCGGGACTAGCCGGGGCGAGACCCAGTACTTC
TRBJ1-2	TRBV27	.	TRBD1	CASSLRQGRDGYTF	TGTGCCAGCAGTCTACGACAGGGGAGAGATGGCTACACCTTC
TRBJ1-1	TRBV5-1	.	.	CASSLATPNTEAFF	TGCGCCAGCAGCTTGGCCACTCCGAACACTGAAGCTTTCTTT
TRBJ1-4	TRBV4-2	.	.	CASSQDLVRAGLNEKLFF	TGTGCCAGCAGCCAAGATCTGGTACGGGCAGGGTTAAATGAAAAACTGTTTTTT
TRBJ1-2	TRBV27	.	.	CASSLTGPNYGYTF	TGTGCCAGCAGTTTAACAGGGCCTAACTATGGCTACACCTTC
TRBJ2-1	TRBV2	.	TRBD2	CASLSGGRGNEQFF	TGTGCCAGCCTTAGCGGGGGGAGGGGGAATGAGCAGTTCTTC
TRBJ2-2	TRBV11-2	.	.	CASSTGRNRRVGELFF	TGTGCCAGCAGCACGGGACGCAATAGGAGGGTTGGGGAGCTGTTTTTT
TRBJ2-5	TRBV18	.	TRBD2	CASSPSWGGQETQYF	TGTGCCAGCTCACCATCCTGGGGAGGGCAAGAGACCCAGTACTTC
TRBJ1-1	TRBV13	.	.	CASTHTSRLNTEAFF	TGTGCCAGCACCCATACAAGCAGGCTGAACACTGAAGCTTTCTTT
TRBJ2-1	TRBV12-5	.	TRBD1	CASGLVTGQGLNEQFF	TGTGCTAGTGGTTTGGTGACGGGACAGGGGTTGAATGAGCAGTTCTTC
TRBJ1-2	TRBV6-5	.	TRBD1	CASRPTGAWGYTF	TGTGCCAGCAGGCCGACAGGGGCTTGGGGCTACACCTTC
TRBJ2-5	TRBV5-4	.	.	CASILLIETQYF	TGTGCCAGCATCCTCCTTATAGAGACCCAGTACTTC
TRBJ2-3	TRBV5-6	.	TRBD1	CASSRGTGIRDTQYF	TGTGCCAGCAGCAGAGGGACAGGGATCAGGGATACGCAGTATTTT
TRBJ2-1	TRBV5-1	.	TRBD2	CASSPGGGAVNEQFF	TGCGCCAGCAGCCCGGGCGGGGGGGCTGTGAATGAGCAGTTCTTC
TRBJ1-2	TRBV11-3	.	TRBD1	CASSSGTAYGYTF	TGTGCCAGCAGCTCCGGGACAGCCTATGGCTACACCTTC
TRBJ1-1	TRBV4-1	.	.	CASSQVGTLFGAFF	TGCGCCAGCAGCCAAGTGGGGACTTTGTTTGGAGCTTTCTTT
TRBJ1-1	TRBV2	once	.	CASRQDGRGSMNTEAFF	TGTGCCAGCAGGCAAGACGGGAGGGGGAGCATGAACACTGAAGCTTTCTTT
TRBJ2-1	TRBV4-3	.	TRBD2	CASSQDGTSGYNEQFF	TGCGCCAGCAGCCAAGATGGGACTAGCGGGTACAATGAGCAGTTCTTC
TRBJ1-6	TRBV15	.	TRBD1	CATSSLDRGISPLHF	TGTGCCACCAGCAGTCTAGACAGGGGGATATCACCCCTCCACTTT
TRBJ1-1	TRBV5-4	once	TRBD1	CASSEGQGQNTEAFF	TGTGCCAGCAGCGAAGGACAGGGGCAGAACACTGAAGCTTTCTTT
TRBJ2-3	TRBV5-4	.	TRBD2	CASRATRGGGLADTQYF	TGTGCCAGCAGGGCGACTAGAGGCGGGGGGTTAGCAGATACGCAGTATTTT
TRBJ1-2	TRBV6-2/TRBV6-3	.	.	CASSYGRFYGYTF	TGTGCCAGCAGTTACGGGAGATTCTATGGCTACACCTTC
TRBJ1-4	TRBV4-2	.	.	CASSQGQGYDNEKLFF	TGTGCCAGCAGCCAAGGTCAGGGGTACGATAATGAAAAACTGTTTTTT
TRBJ2-3	TRBV10-3	.	.	CAISGIERDTQYF	TGTGCCATCAGTGGCATAGAGCGAGATACGCAGTATTTT
TRBJ1-3	TRBV5-4	.	.	CASSSQGLLSGNTIYF	TGTGCCAGCAGCTCCCAGGGGTTGTTGTCTGGAAACACCATATATTTT
TRBJ1-2	TRBV7-9	.	.	CASSLGPDFFNYGYTF	TGTGCCAGCAGCTTAGGTCCGGACTTTTTTAACTATGGCTACACCTTC
TRBJ1-4	TRBV5-1	.	TRBD1	CASSLTGVYEKLFF	TGCGCCAGCAGCTTGACAGGGGTATACGAAAAACTGTTTTTT
TRBJ2-5	TRBV4-1	once	.	CASSYHARTREETQYF	TGCGCCAGCAGCTACCATGCCCGGACACGTGAAGAGACCCAGTACTTC
TRBJ1-3	TRBV3-1/TRBV3-2	.	.	CASTNRGGNTIYF	TGTGCCAGCACGAATAGAGGGGGAAACACCATATATTTT